Each of the 20 T cell receptor beta chains below was sequenced from the same sample in a study of T cells in women clearing cervical HPV infection. Sequencing used immunoSEQ multiplex PCR; TCRdb keeps in-frame clones, though not all of them. Its listing shows some 21,000 clones. The sample was blood buffy coat. The receptors were sampled from a woman between 18 and 70 years old with a cervical HPV16 infection that either progressed to CIN3+ or cleared (not recorded which).

Remarks on this clone: The read stops 3 residues short of the end of the CDR3; the missing end is completed from the germline J gene. The chain carries TRBV7-9 and TRBJ2-5; 7 nucleotides agree with TRBD1. Germline-derived CDR1 and CDR2 are SEHNR and FQNEAQ (reference sequence). Trimming took 7 bases from V and 2 from J; bases not matched to a gene: 4. The CDR3 spans 13 residues. CDR3 amino acids: CASTGDRQETQYF. CDR3 bases read: TGTGCCAGCACCGGGGACAGACAAGAGACC.

By frequency, this clone is medium-sized. The read halts 3 residues ahead of the CDR3 end, with the missing end drawn from the germline J gene. The chain employs TRBV20-1 and TRBJ2-1; 11 bases line up with TRBD2. V trimming: 0 bases; J trimming: 7 bases; junction bases outside the gene matches: 11. Looked up from germline, CDR1 is DFQATT and CDR2 is SNEGSKA (reference sequence). The CDR3 totals 17 residues. CDR3 residues: CSAREIAGGEGENEQFF. Partial CDR3 DNA: TGCAGTGCTAGAGAGATAGCGGGAGGGGAAGGTGAGAATGAG.

On this clone: The read ends 3 residues shy of where the CDR3 ends; the end is completed using the germline J gene. The chain combines TRBV19 with TRBJ1-3; D is uncertain. The germline CDR1 and CDR2 sequences are LNHDA and SQIVND (reference sequence). With 6 bases removed from V and 0 bases from J, the gap between germline ends came to 18 bases. This CDR3 has 17 residues. CDR3 DNA, as far as it was read: TGTGCCAGTAGCACTACCCCTCGTCCGAACTCTGGAAACACC. Translating it yields CASSTTPRPNSGNT. The entire CDR3 reads CASSTTPRPNSGNTIYF. Full variable domain (rest looked up from reference TRBV19 and TRBJ1-3): DGGITQSPKYLFRKEGQNVTLSCEQNLNHDAMYWYRQDPGQGLRLIYYSQIVNDFQKGDIAEGYSVSREKKESFPLTVTSAQKNPTAFYLCASSTTPRPNSGNTIYFGEGSWLTVV.

Comment on this clone: Read sequence stops 3 residues before the CDR3 end, and the germline J gene provides the missing end. The rearrangement joins TRBV7-8 to TRBJ1-4; D remains unclear. Per the germline V gene, CDR1 is SGHVS and CDR2 is FQNEAQ. This CDR3 contains 11 residues. The covered CDR3 bases are TGTGCCAGCAGCTTAAACCGCGGA. Protein: CASSLNRG. The whole CDR3 protein is CASSLNRGLFF.

A remark on this clone: Coverage ceases 3 residues before the CDR3 finishes, and the germline J gene fills in the end. The rearrangement uses TRBV30 and TRBJ1-2, with 8 bases that match TRBD1. V lost 3 bases and J lost 7; bases outside the gene matches: 7. The CDR3 sequence is 13 residues long. Germline V gives CDR1 GTSNPN, CDR2 SVGIG (reference sequence). CDR3 bases read: TGTGCCTGGAGCCAAGGACAGGGTAGTGGC. This sequence encodes CAWSQGQGSG. The whole CDR3 reads CAWSQGQGSGYTF.

As regards this clone: The read terminates 3 residues ahead of where the CDR3 ends, so the germline J gene completes it. Other DNA sequences in the same sample also yield this CDR3. The rearrangement links TRBV19 to TRBJ2-7; unclear D gene. The germline V and J ends were trimmed by 6 bases and 4 bases, with 13 bases remaining between them. Per the germline V gene, CDR1 is LNHDA and CDR2 is SQIVND (reference sequence). CDR3 size: 13 residues. The CDR3: CASRGPGEYEQYF. CDR3 DNA (partial): TGTGCCAGTAGAGGCCCGGGTGAATACGAG.

Details on this clone: With the read ending 3 residues before the CDR3 end, the germline J gene is used to fill in that end. The V and J genes are TRBV5-6 and TRBJ1-4; D is unclear. Trimming shortened V by 1 base and J by 8 bases, and 15 bases separated the two germline ends. The germline CDR1 and CDR2 sequences are SGHDT and YYEEEE. The CDR3 extends over 15 amino acids. This chain's CDR3 is CASSLRSTVGEKLFF. The CDR3 DNA, read in part, is TGTGCCAGCAGCTTGAGAAGTACTGTAGGGGAAAAA.

As to this clone: Read coverage stops 3 residues before the CDR3 terminus; the germline J gene supplies the remainder. This chain joins TRBV27 and TRBJ2-2, with D possibly TRBD2 on 5 matching bases. The CDR3 runs to 17 residues. The V end lost 0 bases, the J end lost 0 bases, and 11 bases lay between the germline ends. Germline lookup yields CDR1 MNHEY and CDR2 SMNVEV (reference sequence). Here the CDR3 reads CASSLSRRAANTGELFF. Incomplete CDR3 DNA: TGTGCCAGCAGTTTATCGAGGCGGGCCGCGAACACCGGGGAG.

Points on this clone: The DNA ends 3 residues before the CDR3 does, and the rest of the CDR3 is filled in from the germline J gene. V usage is TRBV19 and J usage is TRBJ2-1, with 11 bases fitting TRBD1. The germline gives CDR1 LNHDA, CDR2 SQIVND (reference sequence). After removal of 6 bases from V and 6 bases from J, the junction contained 22 bases not matched to a gene. The CDR3 is made up of 20 amino acids. The sequenced CDR3 bases are TGTGCCAGTAGACCTTTAAGTTTCCCGGACAGGGGGCGCGGGGGCAATGAG. Translated, it gives CASRPLSFPDRGRGGNE. The full CDR3 protein is CASRPLSFPDRGRGGNEQFF.

As to this clone: The read terminates 3 residues ahead of where the CDR3 ends, so the germline J gene completes it. The chain recombines TRBV7-2 with TRBJ2-7; a weak D match, TRBD2 (6 bases). CDR1 is SGHTA and CDR2 is FQGNSA in the germline V gene. CDR3 length equals 15 residues. V was trimmed by 9 bases and J by 0 bases, leaving 18 bases between them. The DNA read from the CDR3 is TGTGCCAGTAAATGGTCGGGGAGGAGCTCCTACGAG. It translates to CASKWSGRSSYE. In full, the CDR3 reads CASKWSGRSSYEQYF.

Comments on this clone: The sequenced fragment ends 3 residues before the CDR3 boundary, so the rest is inferred from the germline J gene. V usage is TRBV2 and J usage is TRBJ1-5; tentatively, D is TRBD1 (5 bases). There are 15 residues in the CDR3. Germline assignment: CDR1 SNHLY and CDR2 FYNNEI. The ends were cut back, 8 bases at V and 1 base at J, with 15 bases in the middle. CDR3 DNA (partial): TGTGCCAGCCGGTGGAGGGAGGGGAGCAATCAGCCC. Protein product: CASRWREGSNQP. The whole CDR3 region reads CASRWREGSNQPQHF.

As regards this clone: The CDR3 goes on 3 residues after the read ends, and that part is filled in from the germline J gene. Other DNA sequences within the sample encode an identical CDR3. The V and J genes are TRBV18 and TRBJ2-3; D possibly corresponds to TRBD2 (7 bases). The germline gives CDR1 KGHSH, CDR2 LQKENI. Trimming pared 0 bases from V and 0 bases from J, leaving 13 bases between. CDR3 length: 17 amino acids. The CDR3 reads CASSPPGGGRSTDTQYF. CDR3 bases read: TGTGCCAGCTCACCACCGGGAGGGGGTCGGAGCACAGATACG.

Regarding this clone: The CDR3 end falls 3 residues outside the read, so it is completed with the germline J gene. The chain has TRBV4-1 and TRBJ1-1; no clear D gene. The CDR3 has 14 residues. Germline CDR1 is MGHRA and CDR2 is YSYEKL. V was shortened by 0 bases and J by 6 bases, with 11 bases between the two germline ends. CDR3 DNA (partial): TGCGCCAGCAGCCAAGAAATTCGGCGGGCTGAA. Translated: CASSQEIRRAE. The full-length CDR3 reads as CASSQEIRRAEAFF.

To note about this clone: The read stops 3 residues short of the end of the CDR3; the missing end is completed from the germline J gene. This chain uses TRBV29-1 with TRBJ2-1; TRBD2 is a possible D gene (5 bases). The germline gives CDR1 SQVTM, CDR2 ANQGSEA. Between the trimmed V and J ends, which lost 4 bases and 2 bases, there was a span of 12 bases. The CDR3 has 14 amino acids. The CDR3 is CSVAESGPYNEQFF. CDR3 DNA (partial): TGCAGCGTTGCGGAGAGCGGACCCTACAATGAG.

Concerning this clone itself: The read terminates 3 residues before the CDR3 end, so the remaining end is supplied by the germline J gene. This chain uses TRBV5-1 with TRBJ2-3, with D tentatively TRBD2 (5 bases). Germline assignment: CDR1 SGHRS and CDR2 YFSETQ. The length of the CDR3 is 15 residues. Deletions cut 5 bases from V and 4 bases from J, with 17 bases between. Here the CDR3 reads CASSPSGPSADTQYF. The part of the CDR3 DNA that was read is TGCGCCAGCAGTCCCAGCGGCCCCAGCGCAGATACG.

CDR3 DNA, as far as it was read: TGTGCCAGCAGTTTGACGGGGTACCCCTACAATGAG. It translates to CASSLTGYPYNE. The complete CDR3 sequence is CASSLTGYPYNEQFF. The chain combines TRBV12-3 or TRBV12-4 with TRBJ2-1; D perhaps matches TRBD2 (5 bases). The read terminates 3 residues before the CDR3 end, so the remaining end is supplied by the germline J gene. The CDR3 length is 15 residues. V lost 3 bases to trimming and J lost 2 bases, with 11 bases between them.

About this clone itself: Coverage ceases 3 residues before the CDR3 finishes, and the germline J gene fills in the end. This chain joins TRBV28 and TRBJ2-7; D is unclear. The V and J ends lost 1 base and 1 base respectively, with 17 bases between them. Germline CDR1 MDHEN, CDR2 SYDVKM. CDR3 length: 17 residues. The CDR3 DNA, read in part, is TGTGCCAGCAGTTTATTGGTGCTAAGGGCCTCATCCTACGAG. Its protein product is CASSLLVLRASSYE. The entire CDR3 sequence reads CASSLLVLRASSYEQYF.

Comment on this clone: The CDR3 end falls 3 residues outside the read, so it is completed with the germline J gene. The V and J genes are TRBV30 and TRBJ1-1; 7 bases line up with TRBD1. This CDR3 has 14 residues. The germline V gene encodes CDR1 GTSNPN and CDR2 SVGIG (reference sequence). Here the CDR3 reads CAWSVPRGGVLAFF. CDR3 DNA, as far as it was read: TGTGCCTGGAGTGTACCCCGAGGGGGCGTCCTG. The variable domain in full, with the rest retrieved from reference TRBV30 and TRBJ1-1, is SQTIHQWPATLVQPVGSPLSLECTVEGTSNPNLYWYRQAAGRGLQLLFYSVGIGQISSEVPQNLSASRPQDRQFILSSKKLLLSDSGFYLCAWSVPRGGVLAFFGQGTRLTVV.

On this clone: The missing CDR3 end, 3 residues past where the read stops, is filled in from the germline J gene. The J gene is TRBJ1-2, the V gene TRBV7-9, with D perhaps matching TRBD1 (6 bases). The CDR3 consists of 12 residues. Looked up from germline, CDR1 is SEHNR and CDR2 is FQNEAQ (reference sequence). The CDR3 loop reads CASTDRSYDYTF. CDR3 DNA (partial): TGTGCCTCTACGGACAGATCCTACGAC. Based on the CDR3 plus reference TRBV7-9 and TRBJ1-2, the full variable domain is DTGVSQNPRHKITKRGQNVTFRCDPISEHNRLYWYRQTLGQGPEFLTYFQNEAQLEKSRLLSDRFSAERPKGSFSTLEIQRTEQGDSAMYLCASTDRSYDYTFGSGTRLTVV.

Turning to this clone: Sequencing ends 3 residues short of the CDR3 end; the germline J gene provides the rest. The rearrangement uses TRBV27 and TRBJ2-3; D ambiguous. From germline, CDR1 is MNHEY and CDR2 SMNVEV (reference sequence). The V end was cut by 7 bases, the J end by 2 bases, with 10 bases between. The CDR3 totals 13 residues. The CDR3 sequence is CASKRLNTDTQYF. Incomplete CDR3 DNA: TGTGCCAGCAAGCGCCTCAACACAGATACG.